One TCR beta chain is described in this entry. Its antigen is not identified. The CDR3 totals 11 residues. Sequencing was performed with immunoSEQ multiplex PCR; in TCRdb, only in-frame clones are kept and a portion is missing. The profile covers about 98,000 clones, with approximately 91% appearing a single time and about 0.82% taken by the ten largest. This record belongs to a study of OX40 agonist ivuxolimab in advanced cancers. Study in general: An agonistic anti-OX40 (CD134) antibody, ivuxolimab, was used to treat the patients. General study results and limits: Nonresponders, in some cases, also had low normalized T-cell clonal expansion.

The receptor was isolated from an adult with an advanced solid tumor such as melanoma, head and neck, liver or kidney cancer. The source was CD4+ or CD8+ T cells sorted from blood, collected in a trial of the OX40 agonist ivuxolimab. The V call is TRBV21-1, the J call TRBJ2-2. TRBV21-1 is listed as a pseudogene. The CDR3: CASSKHGELFF. CDR3 sequence (DNA): TGTGCCAGCAGCAAGCACGGGGAGCTGTTTTTT.